This T cell receptor beta chain was captured by sequencing in a study of shared clonotypes between healthy human individuals. Findings of the study overall: Memory subsets had estimated richness that was generally smaller than that of naive subsets. Donor scarcity curtailed the genetic and exposure-history diversity represented herein.

About this clone itself: Its antigen remains unknown.

CD45RO negativity and positive selection for CCR7 defined naive CD8 cells, a population that excluded terminally differentiated effector memory CD45RA+ cells. Germline assignment: CDR1 LNHNV and CDR2 YYDKDF (reference sequence). V gave up 1 base and J gave up 2 bases, with 9 bases separating them. CDR3 size: 16 residues. Several immunoSEQ plates received, in even portions, the genomic DNA of each subset. Data came from immunoSEQ multiplex PCR; TCRdb stores just in-frame clones and leaves some out. The profile shows about 2.1 million clones, about 94% of them singletons. This receptor was obtained from a young man in good health. Some clones in this sample may be carry-over from other donors' samples. Sequencing was carried out using naive CD8+ T cells from PBMCs. This rearrangement joins TRBV15 to TRBJ2-6; D remains unclear. CDR3 DNA sequence: TGTGCCACCAGCAGAGGCGTCGTTGCTGGGGCCAACGTCCTGACTTTC. Encoded protein: CATSRGVVAGANVLTF.